This TCR beta chain was sequenced in a study of patients and donors after allogeneic stem cell transplantation. This clonotype was counted ten times or more. TCRdb called the RT-PCR reads again in MiXCR, with one record for every CDR3 protein. Of more than 75,000 distinct CDR3 sequences in the sample, approximately 5% were seen once. Germline trimming cut 4 bases from V and 4 bases from J; bases unmatched to any gene: 12. This CDR3 has 18 residues. Germline values: CDR1 SGHVS, CDR2 FQNEAQ. The rearrangement joins TRBV7-8 to TRBJ2-1; TRBD2 matches 11 bases. The sample consisted of blood, either unsorted or a sorted T cell fraction (not recorded which). This TCR derives from a human donor who was either an allogeneic HSCT recipient or a stem cell or donor lymphocyte infusion donor (not recorded which). It is not recorded whose cells these are; they may come from a transplant donor. The CDR3 region has the DNA TGTGCCAGCAGCTCAACCCCCGTAGCGGGAGGGGGATACAATGAGCAGTTCTTC. Translating gives CASSSTPVAGGGYNEQFF.